The 9 T cell receptor beta chains below were found in one sample sequenced in a study of OX40 agonist ivuxolimab in advanced cancers. Only in-frame clones appear in the TCRdb table, and some are missing; sequencing was by immunoSEQ multiplex PCR. The sample lists 70,000 to 85,000 clones, approximately 86% seen once, with under 2.5% in the top ten. Sequencing used CD4+ or CD8+ T cells sorted from blood, obtained in a trial of the OX40 agonist ivuxolimab. Every receptor here comes from an adult with an advanced solid tumor such as melanoma, head and neck, liver or kidney cancer.

The chain links TRBV7-3 to TRBJ2-5; no definite D call. Germline loops: CDR1 SGHTA, CDR2 FQGTGA. The CDR3 is 15 amino acids. Trimming removed 0 bases at V and 0 bases at J, with 8 bases between. DNA for the CDR3: TGTGCCAGCAGCTTAACTGGCACGTACCAAGAGACCCAGTACTTC. It yields the protein CASSLTGTYQETQYF. Full variable domain (remainder filled in from reference TRBV7-3 and TRBJ2-5): GAGVSQTPSNKVTEKGKYVELRCDPISGHTALYWYRQSLGQGPEFLIYFQGTGAADDSGLPNDRFFAVRPEGSVSTLKIQRTERGDSAVYLCASSLTGTYQETQYFGPGTRLLVL.

The chain joins TRBV6-1 to TRBJ1-5; D gene ambiguous. There are 15 residues in the CDR3. Germline V gives CDR1 MNHNS, CDR2 SASEGT. V shed 1 base and J shed 3 bases, with 10 bases lying between them. The DNA of the CDR3 is TGTGCCAGCAGTGAAGACCAACTCCACAATCAGCCCCAGCATTTT. It encodes CASSEDQLHNQPQHF.

The chain combines TRBV18 with TRBJ2-5; D not certain. CDR3 length: 13 residues. CDR1 KGHSH and CDR2 LQKENI come from the germline V gene. V was clipped by 6 bases and J by 3 bases, with 11 bases between them. CDR3 residues: CASSFSPKETQYF. CDR3 nucleotide sequence: TGTGCCAGCTCTTTCTCCCCCAAAGAGACCCAGTACTTC.

This chain connects TRBV5-1 to TRBJ2-7; possible D gene TRBD1, 6 bases. Germline values: CDR1 SGHRS, CDR2 YFSETQ. V was pared by 4 bases and J by 4 bases, with 15 bases between. The CDR3 length is 14 residues. CDR3 in DNA: TGCGCCAGCAGCCAAACAGGGATATCATACGAGCAGTACTTC. Amino acids: CASSQTGISYEQYF. The full variable domain, completed using reference TRBV5-1 and TRBJ2-7, is KAGVTQTPRYLIKTRGQQVTLSCSPISGHRSVSWYQQTPGQGLQFLFEYFSETQRNKGNFPGRFSGRQFSNSRSEMNVSTLELGDSALYLCASSQTGISYEQYFGPGTRLTVT.

This clone is a singleton in its sample. The V gene is TRBV27, the J gene TRBJ2-7; unclear D gene. V lost 3 bases and J lost 6, with 12 bases in between. Per germline, CDR1 MNHEY and CDR2 SMNVEV (reference sequence). The CDR3 has 13 residues. CDR3 sequence: CASSFHGPSEQYF. In DNA, the CDR3 is TGTGCCAGCAGTTTTCACGGACCCTCCGAGCAGTACTTC.

V is TRBV27 and J is TRBJ2-2; TRBD2 matches 11 bases. Germline V gives CDR1 MNHEY, CDR2 SMNVEV (reference sequence). The CDR3 extends over 15 amino acids. V was pared by 6 bases and J by 8 bases, with 8 bases of the junction left unmatched. CDR3 in amino acids: CASRPSGRSRGELFF. The CDR3 DNA is TGTGCCAGCAGACCTAGCGGGAGGTCTAGGGGGGAGCTGTTTTTT.

This clone was seen once. V is TRBV5-5 and J is TRBJ2-1; TRBD2 matches at 9 bases. This CDR3 contains 13 residues. V trimming: 4 bases; J trimming: 5 bases; junction bases outside the gene matches: 1. CDR1 is SGHKS and CDR2 is YYEKEE in the germline V gene (reference sequence). CDR3 region: CASSRLADNEQFF. In DNA form, the CDR3 reads TGTGCCAGCAGCAGACTAGCGGACAATGAGCAGTTCTTC.

There are a few counts of this clone. The rearrangement uses TRBV7-2 and TRBJ2-7, with D unresolved. Trimming left V 1 base short and J 0 bases short, with 10 bases between. There are 15 residues in the CDR3. Per germline, CDR1 SGHTA and CDR2 FQGNSA. The CDR3 region has the DNA TGTGCCAGCAGCTTAGAAGCCTTTAGCTCCTACGAGCAGTACTTC. This encodes CASSLEAFSSYEQYF.

The V call is TRBV9, the J call TRBJ1-1, with a weak D call TRBD1 (5 bases). Trimming took 0 bases from V and 8 from J, leaving 17 bases between them. The CDR3 runs to 15 residues. Germline CDR1 is SGDLS and CDR2 is YYNGEE. Written as DNA, the CDR3 is TGTGCCAGCAGCGTAGATCCGGGGGAGATACCCGAAGCTTTCTTT. It codes for CASSVDPGEIPEAFF.